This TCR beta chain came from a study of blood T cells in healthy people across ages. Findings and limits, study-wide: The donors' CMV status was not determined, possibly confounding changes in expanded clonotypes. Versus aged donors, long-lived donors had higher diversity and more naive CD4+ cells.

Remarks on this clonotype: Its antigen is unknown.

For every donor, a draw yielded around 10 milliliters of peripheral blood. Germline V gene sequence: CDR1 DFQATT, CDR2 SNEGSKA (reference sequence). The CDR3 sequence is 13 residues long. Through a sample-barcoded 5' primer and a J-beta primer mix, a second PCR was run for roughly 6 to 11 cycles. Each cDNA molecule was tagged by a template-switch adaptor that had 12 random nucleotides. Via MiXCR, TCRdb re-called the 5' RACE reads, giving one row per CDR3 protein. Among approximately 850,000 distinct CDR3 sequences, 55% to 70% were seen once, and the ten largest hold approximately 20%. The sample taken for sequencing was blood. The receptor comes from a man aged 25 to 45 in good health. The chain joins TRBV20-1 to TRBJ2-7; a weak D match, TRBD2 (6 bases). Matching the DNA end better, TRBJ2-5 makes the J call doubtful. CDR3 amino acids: CSARAGREETQYF. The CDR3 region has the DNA TGCAGTGCTAGAGCCGGGAGAGAAGAGACCCAGTACTTC.